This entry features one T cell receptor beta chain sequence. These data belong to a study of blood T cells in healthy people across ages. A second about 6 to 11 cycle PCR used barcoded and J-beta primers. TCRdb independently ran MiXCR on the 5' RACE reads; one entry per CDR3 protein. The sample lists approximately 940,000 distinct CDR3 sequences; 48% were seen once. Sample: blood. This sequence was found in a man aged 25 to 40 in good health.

The CDR3: CASSLGWPTGINQPQHF. The DNA of the CDR3 is TGTGCCAGCAGCTTAGGGTGGCCGACAGGGATAAATCAGCCCCAGCATTTT. V is TRBV7-4 and J is TRBJ1-5, with 7 bases identical to TRBD1. The V and J ends lost 1 base and 4 bases, in that order; junction bases with no gene match: 10. From germline, CDR1 is SGHVT and CDR2 SQSDAQ. CDR3 length: 17 amino acids.